Following are 10 T cell receptor beta chains from one sample sequenced in a study of blood T cell repertoires in COVID-19. The data were produced by immunoSEQ multiplex PCR, yet TCRdb's version contains in-frame clones alone and is incomplete. The repertoire holds 120,000 or so clones, 70% to 90% seen once, with about 1.5% in the top ten. Sequencing was performed on peripheral blood. The receptor source for this set is a human donor in a cohort sampled during active COVID-19.

This clone came up a few times. One end of the junction is discordant with germline, which a read error may explain. V gene TRBV7-7 combines with J gene TRBJ2-2, with 9 nucleotides matching TRBD2. The CDR3 loop spans 16 amino acids. Germline assignment: CDR1 SSHAT and CDR2 FNYEAQ (reference sequence). The CDR3 region has the DNA TGTGCTAGCAGCTTTTCCGGGACTAGCCTAACCGGGGAGCTGTTTTTT. Its translation is CASSFSGTSLTGELFF. The variable domain in full, with the rest retrieved from reference TRBV7-7 and TRBJ2-2, is GAGVSQSPRYKVTKRGQDVTLRCDPISSHATLYWYQQALGQGPEFLTYFNYEAQPDKSGLPSDRFSAERPEGSISTLTIQRTEQRDSAMYRCASSFSGTSLTGELFFGEGSRLTVL.

This chain joins TRBV30 and TRBJ2-5; perhaps TRBD1 as D (5 bases). Germline loops: CDR1 GTSNPN, CDR2 SVGIG (reference sequence). CDR3 size: 14 residues. Trimming pared 1 base from V and 4 bases from J, leaving 13 bases between. The chain's CDR3 is CAWSAGHAGETQYF. Written as DNA, the CDR3 is TGTGCCTGGAGTGCCGGACATGCTGGAGAGACCCAGTACTTC.

V usage is TRBV28 and J usage is TRBJ2-6; D is ambiguous. CDR1 is MDHEN and CDR2 is SYDVKM in the germline V gene. V was clipped by 7 bases and J by 2 bases, with 18 bases between them. The length of the CDR3 is 17 residues. In nucleotides, the CDR3 is TGTGCCAGCAACCTCAATTTAAAGAGCCCTGGGGCCAACGTCCTGACTTTC. Protein sequence: CASNLNLKSPGANVLTF.

The V and J genes are TRBV4-1 and TRBJ2-1; 12 bases are a match to TRBD2. The junction had 2 bases not matched to a gene; V was cut back by 4 bases and J by 4 bases. Germline assignment: CDR1 MGHRA and CDR2 YSYEKL. The CDR3 is made up of 15 amino acids. In DNA, the CDR3 is TGCGCCAGCAGCCGACTAGCGGGAGATTACAATGAGCAGTTCTTC. This encodes CASSRLAGDYNEQFF.

CDR3 in amino acids: CASSITGSISQPQHF. CDR3 DNA: TGTGCCAGCAGTATAACAGGGAGTATAAGTCAGCCCCAGCATTTT. The chain combines TRBV6-5 with TRBJ1-5, with TRBD1 as a possible D gene (6 bases). The CDR3 runs to 15 residues. Germline V gives CDR1 MNHEY, CDR2 SVGAGI. Trimming stripped 5 bases from V and 6 bases from J, with 17 bases between.

The V call is TRBV6-5, the J call TRBJ2-7; 7 bases line up with TRBD1. V was pared by 6 bases and J by 7 bases, with 15 bases of the junction left unmatched. CDR1 and CDR2 from the germline V gene are MNHEY and SVGAGI. There are 15 residues in the CDR3. The CDR3, as DNA: TGTGCCAGCAGGTCGACAGGGAGCGGTTCGAGGGAGCAGTACTTC. It encodes CASRSTGSGSREQYF.

In its sample, this clone was seen a few times. J is TRBJ2-5 and V is TRBV18; 7 bases line up with TRBD1. The CDR3 covers 17 residues. Germline loops: CDR1 KGHSH, CDR2 LQKENI. The J segment lost 2 bases and the V segment lost 3 bases, leaving 12 bases of the junction unmatched. CDR3 sequence (DNA): TGTGCCAGCTCACCCGGGACAGCCACAGAGAGACAAGAGACCCAGTACTTC. Translated: CASSPGTATERQETQYF.

This chain uses TRBV20-1 with TRBJ1-2; D unclear. From germline, CDR1 is DFQATT and CDR2 SNEGSKA (reference sequence). CDR3 length: 12 residues. V was trimmed by 3 bases and J by 2 bases, leaving 7 bases between them. The CDR3 DNA is TGCAGTGCTAGTTCCGGGAACTATGGCTACACCTTC. It is translated as CSASSGNYGYTF.

The rearrangement links TRBV10-3 to TRBJ2-7, with 7 bases identical to TRBD1. Germline CDR1 and CDR2: ENHRY and SYGVKD. This CDR3 has 14 residues. Germline trimming cut 6 bases from V and 1 base from J; bases unmatched to any gene: 6. The CDR3 nucleotides read TGTGCCATCAGCCCTAGGACAGGTTCCTACGAGCAGTACTTC. It encodes CAISPRTGSYEQYF.

DNA of the CDR3: TGTGCCAGCAGTCCCACAGTCCCCTACGAGCAGTACTTC. Translating gives CASSPTVPYEQYF. V and J are TRBV28 and TRBJ2-7; D gene uncertain. V lost 5 bases, J lost 2 bases, and 10 bases lay in between. Germline lookup yields CDR1 MDHEN and CDR2 SYDVKM. The CDR3 length is 13 residues. The complete variable domain, with remaining parts taken from reference TRBV28 and TRBJ2-7, reads DVKVTQSSRYLVKRTGEKVFLECVQDMDHENMFWYRQDPGLGLRLIYFSYDVKMKEKGDIPEGYSVSREKKERFSLILESASTNQTSMYLCASSPTVPYEQYFGPGTRLTVT.